The entry below gives a single T cell receptor (beta chain) sequence along with its context. No antigen is known for it. This CDR3 has 14 amino acids. Germline V gene lookup returns CDR1 MRHNA and CDR2 SNTAGT. These data belong to a study of CXCR3-negative and CXCR3-positive naive CD8 T cells. Each TRB cDNA library was prepared by 5' RACE (with UMI labels). TCRdb re-analyzed the 5' RACE reads; it lists each CDR3 protein once, without DNA. This sample carries under 25,000 distinct CDR3 sequences, with more than 15% going to the ten biggest clones. Study-level results: Cryopreservation partially lowered CXCR3 expression, so most assays used fresh PBMCs. Comparably high diversity marked both naive subsets, whereas memory CD8+ cells had much lower diversity.

The source material was memory CD8+ T cells from blood. This clonotype was obtained from a human donor in good health. Some clones in this sample may be carry-over from other donors' samples. The V call is TRBV6-4, the J call TRBJ2-1; the D call of TRBD2 rests on TCRdb alone, since no DNA is present to check it. The CDR3 sequence: CASSDSSLAGEQFF.